This T cell receptor beta chain was observed in a study of blood T cell repertoires in COVID-19 (dated by TCRdb to 2018 to 2020). Study-level background: Samples covering the acute and convalescent phases of COVID-19 were provided by collaborators in the United States, Italy and Spain. The prospective study material was composed of cDNA or gDNA derived from T cells, B-cell-depleted T cells, or PBMCs. The dataset comprised deeply sampled blood TCRbeta repertoires from subjects exposed to, actively infected with, or recovered from COVID-19. The repertoires were made available in a free public database intended to serve as a resource for research on the immune response to SARS-CoV-2. Samples were obtained from the ongoing ImmuneRACE study (first 160 participants) and from over 1,000 subjects provided by 6 global collaborators. The sample metadata nearly always contained a de-identified subject ID, COVID-19 status, age in years and sex. HLA class I and class II types, where available, came from metadata supplied by the sample provider rather than from assay-based typing. Points the paper makes about the study in general: How much clinical and demographic metadata was included differed by source and by participant, and the metadata was provided uncurated.

Whole blood was collected in K2EDTA tubes by collaborating institutions according to the institutions' own protocols. For TCRbeta analysis, collaborator samples were shipped as frozen whole blood, as isolated PBMCs, or as DNA extracted from either sample type. The CDR3, cysteine through phenylalanine, is 15 amino acids long. Only the CDR3 part of the read is kept: 45 bases, read in frame from the first base. CDR1 is given as MNHEY and CDR2 as SVGEGT, both from the germline V gene. V sheds 2 bases and J sheds 6 bases, leaving 14 bases between their ends. TCRbeta CDR3 regions were amplified from genomic DNA by means of the immunoSEQ Assay, a bias-controlled multiplex PCR. Under the source paper's analysis protocol: The number of nucleated cells in each sample was estimated from the amplification of reference gene primers within the assay. To quantify the absolute abundance of each unique TCRbeta CDR3 rearrangement, sequence reads were collapsed and filtered. For each sample, productive Simpson clonality was calculated as the square root of Simpson's diversity index across productive rearrangements. TCRdb re-hosts the immuneACCESS table, in-frame sequences only. Its copies lack some clones; in the studies checked, an unresolved V gene accounts for under half of them, and the cause for the rest is not known. For V, J and clone size, that table is used; D and trimming come from the DNA. Here the sample has roughly 79,000 clones; 80% to 85% occur a single time. The top ten clones comprise around 3.3% of the sample.

Regarding this clone: Its antigen remains unidentified. No clone much larger than this one lies a single base away; base qualities are absent.

The chain joins TRBV6-2 or TRBV6-3 to TRBJ2-1; TRBD1 could be the D gene, as 6 bases match. This receptor was taken from a middle-aged man with acute or convalescent COVID-19. The sample was peripheral blood. The CDR3 loop reads CASSYRAGVVNEQFF. The nucleotide sequence reads as follows: TGTGCCAGCAGTTACAGGGCAGGGGTGGTCAATGAGCAGTTCTTC.